The 18 T cell receptor beta chains below come from one sample, sequenced in a study of shared clonotypes between healthy human individuals. TCRdb's table, derived via immunoSEQ multiplex PCR, lists solely in-frame clones and lacks some. The profile shows 150,000 to 200,000 clones, about 93% of them singletons. Sequencing was done on a sample of naive CD4+ T cells sorted from blood. Subset defined: CD45RA+ positively selected. These receptors were taken from a woman in her 30s in good health.

The genes are TRBV19 and TRBJ1-5; 7 nucleotides line up with TRBD1. Germline-derived CDR1 and CDR2 are LNHDA and SQIVND (reference sequence). CDR3 length: 16 amino acids. V was pared by 0 bases and J by 2 bases, with 4 bases of the junction left unmatched. CDR3 nucleotide sequence: TGTGCCAGTAGTATAGATTATGGACAGGGCAATCAGCCCCAGCATTTT. Translated, it gives CASSIDYGQGNQPQHF.

The V call is TRBV18, the J call TRBJ1-1, with D tentatively TRBD1 (5 bases). The germline gives CDR1 KGHSH, CDR2 LQKENI. The CDR3 covers 18 residues. Trimming cost V 6 bases and J 0 bases, with 23 bases left between them. This CDR3 is CASSPGPLISPMNTEAFF. For the CDR3, the DNA is TGTGCCAGCTCGCCGGGACCCCTCATCTCGCCCATGAACACTGAAGCTTTCTTT.

The V and J genes are TRBV27 and TRBJ2-7, with 7 bases identical to TRBD2. Per the germline V gene, CDR1 is MNHEY and CDR2 is SMNVEV (reference sequence). CDR3 size: 16 residues. V lost 3 bases to trimming and J lost 5 bases; unmatched junction nucleotides: 13. The chain's CDR3 is CASSFGPGRPMHEQYF. CDR3 bases: TGTGCCAGCAGTTTCGGTCCCGGGAGGCCGATGCACGAGCAGTACTTC.

This chain joins TRBV2 and TRBJ2-3, with 7 nucleotides matching TRBD2. CDR1 is SNHLY and CDR2 is FYNNEI in the germline V gene. V trimming: 3 bases; J trimming: 4 bases; junction bases outside the gene matches: 4. The CDR3 is 14 residues long. CDR3 DNA: TGTGCCAGCAGTGACCGGAGCGGGGCAGATACGCAGTATTTT. Protein product: CASSDRSGADTQYF. Filled out from reference TRBV2 and TRBJ2-3, the complete variable domain reads EPEVTQTPSHQVTQMGQEVILRCVPISNHLYFYWYRQILGQKVEFLVSFYNNEISEKSEIFDDQFSVERPDGSNFTLKIRSTKLEDSAMYFCASSDRSGADTQYFGPGTRLTVL.

The CDR3 loop is CASSQLPQGARSDEQYF. In nucleotides, the CDR3 is TGCGCCAGCAGCCAGCTACCACAGGGGGCGCGGAGTGACGAGCAGTACTTC. The chain uses TRBV4-1 and TRBJ2-5; 9 nucleotides align to TRBD1. The end of the DNA fits TRBJ2-7 better, so the J call may be wrong. The CDR3 is made up of 17 amino acids. Germline V lookup: CDR1 MGHRA, CDR2 YSYEKL.

This chain connects TRBV2 to TRBJ2-5; 7 nucleotides align to TRBD1. Trimming removed 6 bases from V and 5 bases from J; junction bases left unmatched: 12. CDR3 length equals 15 residues. CDR1 and CDR2 (germline): SNHLY, FYNNEI. CDR3 sequence reads: CASRADRSGIETQYF. The CDR3 DNA reads as TGTGCCAGCAGAGCGGACAGGAGTGGGATTGAGACCCAGTACTTC. Using reference TRBV2 and TRBJ2-5 for the parts outside the CDR3, the full variable domain is EPEVTQTPSHQVTQMGQEVILRCVPISNHLYFYWYRQILGQKVEFLVSFYNNEISEKSEIFDDQFSVERPDGSNFTLKIRSTKLEDSAMYFCASRADRSGIETQYFGPGTRLLVL.

This chain joins TRBV7-2 and TRBJ2-1, with 10 bases aligning to TRBD1. This CDR3 spans 16 amino acids. Germline values: CDR1 SGHTA, CDR2 FQGNSA. With V trimmed by 6 bases and J by 6 bases, 11 bases remained unmatched. CDR3 DNA: TGTGCCAGCAGGGATCCGGGACAGGGGTTTGGCAATGAGCAGTTCTTC. As protein: CASRDPGQGFGNEQFF.

The chain carries TRBV28 and TRBJ1-5; no clear D gene. Germline assignment: CDR1 MDHEN and CDR2 SYDVKM. The V and J ends lost 3 bases and 6 bases respectively, with 9 bases between them. The CDR3 sequence is 13 residues long. CDR3 region: CASSLIRGQPQHF. Written as DNA, the CDR3 is TGTGCCAGCAGTTTGATCCGTGGTCAGCCCCAGCATTTT.

The chain employs TRBV7-9 and TRBJ1-4; 7 nucleotides agree with TRBD1. Germline V gene data show CDR1 as SEHNR and CDR2 as FQNEAQ (reference sequence). With V trimmed by 5 bases and J by 3 bases, 12 bases remained unmatched. This CDR3 spans 17 amino acids. DNA of the CDR3: TGTGCCAGCAGCCCACGCCCAAGGGACAGATCTAATGAAAAACTGTTTTTT. Translated, it gives CASSPRPRDRSNEKLFF.

The chain has TRBV10-3 and TRBJ1-5, with 9 bases that match TRBD1. With V trimmed by 7 bases and J by 1 base, 5 bases remained unmatched. CDR1 ENHRY and CDR2 SYGVKD come from the germline V gene. The CDR3 has 15 residues. CDR3 loop: CAIKQGAGSNQPQHF. CDR3 coding DNA: TGTGCCATCAAACAGGGGGCTGGGAGCAATCAGCCCCAGCATTTT.

The chain joins TRBV19 to TRBJ2-5; 9 nucleotides line up with TRBD2. The J call is doubtful: the DNA matches TRBJ2-7 better. Germline lookup yields CDR1 LNHDA and CDR2 SQIVND (reference sequence). CDR3 length: 15 residues. CDR3 sequence reads: CASSIGSGRTYEQYF. The CDR3 DNA reads as TGTGCCAGTAGTATAGGTAGCGGGAGAACCTACGAGCAGTACTTC.

This chain joins TRBV11-1 and TRBJ2-7; D is undetermined. CDR1 is SGHAT and CDR2 is FQDESV in the germline V gene (reference sequence). V dropped 4 bases and J dropped 1 base, with 17 bases sitting between them. The CDR3 length is 16 residues. This CDR3 is CASSSIPGRLSYEQYF. The CDR3 DNA sequence: TGTGCCAGCAGCTCCATCCCTGGACGATTATCCTACGAGCAGTACTTC.

This clone was recorded once. V gene TRBV15 combines with J gene TRBJ2-7; 9 bases are shared with TRBD2. Germline V gene lookup returns CDR1 LNHNV and CDR2 YYDKDF (reference sequence). The V gene end was trimmed by 2 bases and the J gene end by 2 bases; junction bases not matched to a gene: 4. The CDR3 sequence is 15 residues long. The CDR3 region has the DNA TGTGCCACCAGCAGACAAGCGGGAGGTACCTACGAGCAGTACTTC. It specifies CATSRQAGGTYEQYF.

The gene calls are TRBV28 and TRBJ1-4; D is undetermined. V lost 6 bases, J lost 5 bases, and 19 bases lay in between. The germline CDR1 and CDR2 sequences are MDHEN and SYDVKM. CDR3 length equals 16 residues. In DNA form, the CDR3 reads TGTGCCAGCAGCCTCGGTGCCGTAAGGTTGAATGAAAAACTGTTTTTT. Translation gives CASSLGAVRLNEKLFF. The whole variable domain, filled in from reference TRBV28 and TRBJ1-4, reads DVKVTQSSRYLVKRTGEKVFLECVQDMDHENMFWYRQDPGLGLRLIYFSYDVKMKEKGDIPEGYSVSREKKERFSLILESASTNQTSMYLCASSLGAVRLNEKLFFGSGTQLSVL.

This clone came up once. The chain carries TRBV30 and TRBJ2-1; a possible D gene is TRBD2 (5 bases). The CDR3 totals 13 residues. V lost 0 bases, J lost 5 bases, and 8 bases lay in between. Per the germline V gene, CDR1 is GTSNPN and CDR2 is SVGIG (reference sequence). CDR3 region: CAWSVTTNNEQFF. The CDR3 nucleotides read TGTGCCTGGAGTGTAACGACTAACAATGAGCAGTTCTTC. Filled out from reference TRBV30 and TRBJ2-1, the complete variable domain reads SQTIHQWPATLVQPVGSPLSLECTVEGTSNPNLYWYRQAAGRGLQLLFYSVGIGQISSEVPQNLSASRPQDRQFILSSKKLLLSDSGFYLCAWSVTTNNEQFFGPGTRLTVL.

The chain combines TRBV30 with TRBJ2-5; no definite D call. The better agreement between TRBJ2-7 and the DNA end casts doubt on the J call. CDR3 length: 13 residues. Germline-derived CDR1 and CDR2 are GTSNPN and SVGIG (reference sequence). Here the CDR3 reads CAWSIGASYEQYF. The CDR3 DNA reads TGTGCCTGGAGTATCGGAGCCTCCTACGAGCAGTACTTC.

The chain joins TRBV4-2 to TRBJ2-3; possibly TRBD2 for D (5 bases). Germline values: CDR1 LGHNA, CDR2 YNFKEQ. V dropped 4 bases and J dropped 2 bases, with 16 bases sitting between them. The CDR3 sequence is 16 residues long. The CDR3 DNA reads as TGTGCCAGCAGCCCAGGCACCGAGAGGGCCACAGATACGCAGTATTTT. This encodes CASSPGTERATDTQYF.

This clone was seen only once. The rearrangement links TRBV7-8 to TRBJ2-3; 8 nucleotides agree with TRBD2. Germline V CDR1 and CDR2: SGHVS, FQNEAQ. The V and J ends lost 0 bases and 0 bases, in that order; junction bases with no gene match: 2. CDR3 length: 16 residues. The CDR3: CASSLAPGGSTDTQYF. CDR3 bases: TGTGCCAGCAGCTTAGCCCCGGGAGGGAGCACAGATACGCAGTATTTT.